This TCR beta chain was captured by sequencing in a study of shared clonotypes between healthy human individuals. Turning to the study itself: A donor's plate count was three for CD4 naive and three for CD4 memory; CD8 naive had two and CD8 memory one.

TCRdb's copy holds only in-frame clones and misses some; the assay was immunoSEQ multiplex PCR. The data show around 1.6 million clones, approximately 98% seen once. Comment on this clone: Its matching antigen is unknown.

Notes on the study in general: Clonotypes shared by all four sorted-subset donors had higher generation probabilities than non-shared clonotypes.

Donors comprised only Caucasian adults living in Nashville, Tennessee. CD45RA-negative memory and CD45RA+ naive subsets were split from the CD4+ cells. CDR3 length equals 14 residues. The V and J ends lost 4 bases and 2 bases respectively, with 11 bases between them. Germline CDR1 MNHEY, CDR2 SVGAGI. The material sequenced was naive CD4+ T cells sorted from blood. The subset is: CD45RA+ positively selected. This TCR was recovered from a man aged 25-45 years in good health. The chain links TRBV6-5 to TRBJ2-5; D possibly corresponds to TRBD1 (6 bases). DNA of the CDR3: TGTGCCAGCAGTTGGGGGCGCCTTCAAGAGACCCAGTACTTC. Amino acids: CASSWGRLQETQYF.